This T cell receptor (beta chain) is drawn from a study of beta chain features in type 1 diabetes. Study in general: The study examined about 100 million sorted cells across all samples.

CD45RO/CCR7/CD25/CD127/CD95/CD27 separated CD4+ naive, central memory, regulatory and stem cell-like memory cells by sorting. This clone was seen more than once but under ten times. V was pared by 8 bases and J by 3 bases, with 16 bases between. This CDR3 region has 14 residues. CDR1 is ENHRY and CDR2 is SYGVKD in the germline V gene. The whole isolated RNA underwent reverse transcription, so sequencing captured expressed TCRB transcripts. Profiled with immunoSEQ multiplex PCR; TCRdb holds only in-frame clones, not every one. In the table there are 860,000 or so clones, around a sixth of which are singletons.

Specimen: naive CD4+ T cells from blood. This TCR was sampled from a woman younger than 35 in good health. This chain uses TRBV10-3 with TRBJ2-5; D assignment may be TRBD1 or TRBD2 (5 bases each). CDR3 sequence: CAISAGTSEETQYF. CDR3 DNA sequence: TGTGCCATCTCAGCCGGGACGAGCGAAGAGACCCAGTACTTC.